These 2 T cell receptor beta chains were sequenced from one sample in a study of blood T cells in healthy people across ages. The authors ran a second PCR of about 6 to 12 cycles using a sample-barcoded 5' primer and a J-beta primer mix. One entry per CDR3 protein results from TCRdb running MiXCR on the 5' RACE reads. The sample comprises some 1.6 million distinct CDR3 sequences, 34% of which are singletons, and about 11% rests with the top ten. Sequencing was done on a sample of blood. The receptors shown here come from a woman in her twenties or thirties in good health.

A few counts support this clonotype. The CDR3 loop reads CASSQDPDQETQYF. CDR3 DNA: TGTGCCAGCAGCCAGGACCCGGACCAAGAGACCCAGTACTTC. The rearrangement links TRBV7-9 to TRBJ2-5; no clear D gene. Trimming stripped 5 bases from V and 0 bases from J, with 10 bases between. CDR3 length: 14 amino acids. Germline CDR1 and CDR2: SEHNR and FQNEAQ (reference sequence).

In its sample, this clonotype was seen a few times. The chain recombines TRBV20-1 with TRBJ2-5; D is undetermined. This CDR3 is 13 amino acids long. V shed 5 bases and J shed 11 bases, with 21 bases lying between them. The V gene's germline CDR1 is DFQATT and CDR2 SNEGSKA (reference sequence). This CDR3 reads CSAWQASINEQYF. The CDR3 bases are TGCAGTGCTTGGCAGGCCTCTATCAATGAGCAGTACTTC.